This T cell receptor (beta chain) was recovered during a study of type 1 regulatory T cells. One entry per CDR3 protein, called by TCRdb with MiXCR from the reads. The data hold about 100,000 distinct CDR3 sequences, with 25% to 40% observed a single time. Germline lookup yields CDR1 PRHDT and CDR2 FYEKMQ (reference sequence). Trimming stripped 5 bases from V and 4 bases from J, with 12 bases between. CDR3 size: 13 residues. The V gene is TRBV13, the J gene TRBJ2-7, with unresolved D. The material sequenced was CD4+ T cells, either the whole sample or a sorted fraction (not recorded which). The TCR originated in a human donor in good health. CDR3 region: CASSTTYLYEQYF. The CDR3 DNA reads TGTGCCAGCAGCACGACATACTTGTACGAGCAGTACTTC.